The table lists the clone carrying this T cell receptor (beta chain) with a count of one. This sample was taken from a study of cytomegalovirus exposure and HLA in healthy donors. This CDR3 is built from 13 residues. J lost 3 bases, V lost 7 bases, and 0 bases had no gene match. The germline CDR1 and CDR2 sequences are ENHRY and SYGVKD. Repertoires were generated with immunoSEQ multiplex PCR, while TCRdb's copy carries only in-frame clones and drops some. The sample yields under 250,000 clones, 80% to 95% seen once. The origin of this receptor is a woman between 18 and 29 years old in good health and CMV-seronegative. This chain connects TRBV10-3 to TRBJ2-1; 10 bases map to TRBD2. Sequenced input: PBMCs. The CDR3 nucleotides are TGTGCCATCATAGCGGGAGGCTACAATGAGCAGTTCTTC. This translates into CAIIAGGYNEQFF.